Listed here are 2 T cell receptor beta chains from one sample, sequenced in a study of blood T cell dynamics during melanoma immunotherapy. Sequencing was performed with immunoSEQ multiplex PCR; in TCRdb, only in-frame clones are kept and a portion is missing. Seen here are 15,000 or so clones, just over 85% observed once, and the top ten hold 5% to 6.5%. The time point was: pre-treatment baseline. Specimen: blood, collected from a patient treated with checkpoint blockade. The origin of the receptors is a human donor with melanoma.

The chain carries TRBV28 and TRBJ1-2, with 8 bases fitting TRBD1. Germline values: CDR1 MDHEN, CDR2 SYDVKM. V lost 2 bases and J lost 4; bases outside the gene matches: 9. The CDR3 consists of 16 residues. The CDR3 bases are TGTGCCAGCAGTTTAAGTCCAGGGGGCGGACCCTATGGCTACACCTTC. Protein: CASSLSPGGGPYGYTF.

The chain couples TRBV6-6 to TRBJ1-6; no clear D. The CDR3 length is 13 residues. Trimming shortened V by 6 bases and J by 7 bases, and 10 bases separated the two germline ends. Germline values: CDR1 MNHNY, CDR2 SVGAGI (reference sequence). CDR3 amino acids: CASRRDGNSPLHF. CDR3 bases: TGTGCCAGCAGGAGAGACGGGAATTCACCCCTCCACTTT.